The text below deals with one T cell receptor beta chain. As yet, its antigen is unknown. Generated by immunoSEQ multiplex PCR, the TCRdb table keeps only in-frame clones and is missing some. The sample has approximately 300,000 clones, around 92% seen once. The data were taken from a study of T cell responses to AZD1222 COVID-19 vaccine. With 3 bases clipped from V and 4 bases from J, the junction kept 0 bases outside the gene matches. This CDR3 is built from 13 residues. The V gene's germline CDR1 is SNHLY and CDR2 FYNNEI. Notes on the study in general: Reports indicate that nearly half of spike-specific TCRs are directed at unmutated variant regions. The CD4 TCRs associated with vaccination extended across spike and predominated at 160-218 and 743-854. White British donors predominated, females outnumbered males, and clonal diversity was possibly underestimated. Baseline seropositivity occurred in only a handful of AZD1222 recipients.

The source material was peripheral blood, sampled 28 days after the second AZD1222 dose. The chain recombines TRBV2 with TRBJ2-5; 9 bases fit TRBD2. This clonotype originated in an adult who received the AZD1222 COVID-19 vaccine. The CDR3 nucleotides read TGTGCCAGCAGTGAGCGGGAGGGAGAGACCCAGTACTTC. Translated, it gives CASSEREGETQYF.